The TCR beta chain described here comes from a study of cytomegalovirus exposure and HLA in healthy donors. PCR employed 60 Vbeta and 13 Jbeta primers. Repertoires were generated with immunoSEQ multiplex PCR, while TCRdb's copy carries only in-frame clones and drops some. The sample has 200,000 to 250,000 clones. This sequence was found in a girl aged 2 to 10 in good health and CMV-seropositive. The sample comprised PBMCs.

The CDR3 reads CASSVRNRGQTQYF. The CDR3, as DNA: TGTGCCAGCAGCGTGCGGAACAGGGGACAGACCCAGTACTTC. The chain is built from TRBV7-9 and TRBJ2-5; TRBD1 matches at 7 bases. Germline CDR1 is SEHNR and CDR2 is FQNEAQ (reference sequence). CDR3 length: 14 amino acids. V shed 5 bases and J 6 bases; nucleotides not matched to a gene: 9.